This TCR beta chain was obtained from a study of metastatic and nonmetastatic thyroid tumors. Trimming took off 1 base at V and 1 base at J, with 13 bases between the two ends. Germline lookup yields CDR1 GTSNPN and CDR2 SVGIG (reference sequence). The CDR3 totals 15 residues. The entire patient cohort was treatment-naive prior to thyroid surgery. MiXCR reprocessed the PCR reads for TCRdb. The sample yields more than 90,000 clones, 10% to 15% seen once. There are many counts of this clone. V is TRBV30 and J is TRBJ1-1; D perhaps matches TRBD1 (5 bases). This receptor was taken from a female donor with papillary thyroid cancer or a benign thyroid nodule (not recorded which). Some clones in this sample may be carry-over from other donors' samples. The sequencing sample was made of blood. The CDR3 DNA follows: TGTGCCTGGAGTGAGTGGGGGGTGAAGAACACTGAAGCTTTCTTT. It codes for CAWSEWGVKNTEAFF.